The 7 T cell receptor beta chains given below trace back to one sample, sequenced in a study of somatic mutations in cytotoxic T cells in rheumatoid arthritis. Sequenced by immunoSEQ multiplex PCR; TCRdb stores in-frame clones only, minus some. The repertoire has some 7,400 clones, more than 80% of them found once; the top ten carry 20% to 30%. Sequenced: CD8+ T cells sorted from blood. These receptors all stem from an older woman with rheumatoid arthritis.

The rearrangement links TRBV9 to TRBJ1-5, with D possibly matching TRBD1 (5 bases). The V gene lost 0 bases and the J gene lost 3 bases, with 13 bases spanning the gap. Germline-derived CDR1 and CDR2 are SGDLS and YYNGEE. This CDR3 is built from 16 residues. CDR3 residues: CASSVGGRVDNQPQHF. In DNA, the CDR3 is TGTGCCAGCAGCGTAGGCGGCAGGGTGGACAATCAGCCCCAGCATTTT.

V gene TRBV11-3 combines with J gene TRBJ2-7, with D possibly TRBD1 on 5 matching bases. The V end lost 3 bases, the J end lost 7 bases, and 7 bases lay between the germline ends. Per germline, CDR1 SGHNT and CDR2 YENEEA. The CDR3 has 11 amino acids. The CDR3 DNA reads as TGTGCCAGCAGCTTGGGGCAGGAGCAGTACTTC. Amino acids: CASSLGQEQYF.

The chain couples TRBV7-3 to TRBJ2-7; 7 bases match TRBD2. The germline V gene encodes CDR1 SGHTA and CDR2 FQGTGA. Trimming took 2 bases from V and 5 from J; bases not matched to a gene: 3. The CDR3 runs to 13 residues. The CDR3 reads CASSLVGGDEQYF. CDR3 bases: TGTGCCAGCAGCTTAGTTGGGGGGGACGAGCAGTACTTC.

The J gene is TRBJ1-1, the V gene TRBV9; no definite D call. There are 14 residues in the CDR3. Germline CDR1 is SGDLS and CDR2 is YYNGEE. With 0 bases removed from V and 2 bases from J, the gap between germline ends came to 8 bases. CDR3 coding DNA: TGTGCCAGCAGCGTAGGCCAGGTTAACACTGAAGCTTTCTTT. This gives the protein CASSVGQVNTEAFF.

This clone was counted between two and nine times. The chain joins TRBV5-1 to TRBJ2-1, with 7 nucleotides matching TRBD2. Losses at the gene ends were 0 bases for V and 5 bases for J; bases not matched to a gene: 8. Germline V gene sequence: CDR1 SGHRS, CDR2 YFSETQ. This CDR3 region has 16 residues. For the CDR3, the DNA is TGCGCCAGCAGCTTGGCCATCAGCGGGATTAACAATGAGCAGTTCTTC. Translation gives CASSLAISGINNEQFF.

The CDR3 coding sequence is TGTGCCAGCAGTGAATGGAGACCGAGCACAGATACGCAGTATTTT. This encodes CASSEWRPSTDTQYF. The chain recombines TRBV25-1 with TRBJ2-3; no firm D call. The germline V gene encodes CDR1 MGHDK and CDR2 SYGVNS. Deletions cut 1 base from V and 0 bases from J, with 8 bases between. The CDR3 extends over 15 amino acids.

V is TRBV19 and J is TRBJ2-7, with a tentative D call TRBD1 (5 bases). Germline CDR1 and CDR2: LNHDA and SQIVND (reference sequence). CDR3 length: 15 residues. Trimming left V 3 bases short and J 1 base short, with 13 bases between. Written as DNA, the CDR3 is TGTGCCAGTAGTATTTCAGGGTCCAGATCCTACGAGCAGTACTTC. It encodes CASSISGSRSYEQYF. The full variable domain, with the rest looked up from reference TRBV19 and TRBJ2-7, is DGGITQSPKYLFRKEGQNVTLSCEQNLNHDAMYWYRQDPGQGLRLIYYSQIVNDFQKGDIAEGYSVSREKKESFPLTVTSAQKNPTAFYLCASSISGSRSYEQYFGPGTRLTVT.